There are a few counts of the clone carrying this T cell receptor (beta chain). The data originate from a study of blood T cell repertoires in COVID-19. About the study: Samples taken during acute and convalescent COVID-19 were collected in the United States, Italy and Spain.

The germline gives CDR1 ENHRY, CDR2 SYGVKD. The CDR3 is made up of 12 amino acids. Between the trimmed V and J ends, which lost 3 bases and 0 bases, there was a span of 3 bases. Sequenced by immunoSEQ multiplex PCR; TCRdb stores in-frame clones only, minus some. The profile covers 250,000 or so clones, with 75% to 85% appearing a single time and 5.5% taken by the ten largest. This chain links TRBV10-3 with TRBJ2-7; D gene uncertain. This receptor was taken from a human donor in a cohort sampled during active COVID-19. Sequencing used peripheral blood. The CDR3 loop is CAISDNSYEQYF. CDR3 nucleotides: TGTGCCATCAGTGACAACTCCTACGAGCAGTACTTC.